Shown below are 25 T cell receptor beta chains from a single sample sequenced in a study of sequential checkpoint blockade in melanoma. TCRdb keeps only in-frame clones here, not all; method: immunoSEQ multiplex PCR. The sample contains around 9,800 clones, nearly 25% of which appear only once. Treatment in this sample: randomized to nivolumab then ipilimumab (arm A) or the reverse (arm B). Sample: tumor tissue (inferred from file names), taken from a patient given nivolumab and ipilimumab in sequence. These receptors originate from a human donor with melanoma.

The CDR3 loop reads CASSRAVISYNEQFF. The CDR3 DNA reads as TGTGCCAGCAGTCGAGCGGTAATATCCTACAATGAGCAGTTCTTC. The chain joins TRBV11-3 to TRBJ2-1; tentatively, D is TRBD2 (5 bases). With 6 bases removed from V and 1 base from J, the gap between germline ends came to 13 bases. The CDR3 runs to 15 residues. Germline V gives CDR1 SGHNT, CDR2 YENEEA.

In this sample, this clone turned up many times. J is TRBJ1-2 and V is TRBV11-3, with D hard to call. The CDR3 spans 14 residues. CDR1 and CDR2 from the germline V gene are SGHNT and YENEEA. V lost 6 bases and J lost 1, with 12 bases in between. The CDR3: CASRKEDLNYGYTF. The DNA of the CDR3 is TGTGCCAGCAGGAAAGAAGATCTTAACTATGGCTACACCTTC.

There are many counts of this clone. The V and J genes are TRBV11-3 and TRBJ2-1, with 15 positions matching TRBD2. CDR1 and CDR2 (germline): SGHNT, YENEEA. This CDR3 is built from 16 residues. The ends lost 5 bases at V and 6 bases at J; junction bases unmatched: 5. The CDR3 DNA reads as TGTGCCAGCAGCACCCGGACTAGCGGGAGGGCCAATGAGCAGTTCTTC. This codes for CASSTRTSGRANEQFF.

The V gene is TRBV19, the J gene TRBJ2-1; TRBD2 matches 13 bases. From germline, CDR1 is LNHDA and CDR2 SQIVND (reference sequence). The J segment lost 5 bases and the V segment lost 4 bases, leaving 11 bases of the junction unmatched. The CDR3 spans 18 residues. CDR3 protein: CASSTMRTSGRANNEQFF. The CDR3 nucleotides read TGTGCCAGTAGTACCATGCGTACTAGCGGGAGGGCAAACAATGAGCAGTTCTTC.

In this sample, this clone turned up a few times. The rearrangement joins TRBV7-6 to TRBJ1-3; 7 positions agree with TRBD1. The V segment lost 5 bases and the J segment 2 bases; nucleotides outside the gene matches: 6. The CDR3 loop spans 15 amino acids. The germline gives CDR1 SGHVS, CDR2 FNYEAQ. As DNA, the CDR3 is TGTGCCAGCAGCCCCGCTACAGGGGCTGGAAACACCATATATTTT. Protein product: CASSPATGAGNTIYF.

CDR3 in DNA: TGTGCCAGCAGTGTAGCGGGAGCCATGGATACGCAGTATTTT. It translates to CASSVAGAMDTQYF. The genes are TRBV25-1 and TRBJ2-3; 9 positions match TRBD2. CDR3 length equals 14 residues. Losses at the gene ends were 4 bases for V and 6 bases for J; bases not matched to a gene: 5. The germline gives CDR1 MGHDK, CDR2 SYGVNS.

The chain has TRBV9 and TRBJ2-1; D is ambiguous. Germline V gene lookup returns CDR1 SGDLS and CDR2 YYNGEE. The V end was cut by 5 bases, the J end by 9 bases, with 12 bases between. CDR3 length equals 12 residues. The CDR3 DNA sequence: TGTGCCAGCAGTGGAGTCGGTGGTGAGCAGTTCTTC. The encoded protein is CASSGVGGEQFF.

This clone was picked up many times. The V call is TRBV6-8, the J call TRBJ2-5; the match to TRBD2 covers 7 bases. The V gene end was trimmed by 7 bases and the J gene end by 5 bases; junction bases not matched to a gene: 13. Looked up from germline, CDR1 is MNHGY and CDR2 is SAAAGT. The CDR3 extends over 15 amino acids. CDR3 nucleotide sequence: TGTGCCAGCACTCCCTTGGGAGGGGCTGGGGAGACCCAGTACTTC. Amino acids: CASTPLGGAGETQYF.

The rearrangement uses TRBV19 and TRBJ1-3, with D uncertain. Per germline, CDR1 LNHDA and CDR2 SQIVND (reference sequence). Between the trimmed V and J ends, which lost 6 bases and 0 bases, there was a span of 12 bases. The CDR3 has 15 amino acids. The CDR3 is CASSPRTLSGNTIYF. CDR3 DNA sequence: TGTGCCAGTAGCCCCCGGACTCTCTCTGGAAACACCATATATTTT.

This clone is judged medium-sized. This chain links TRBV12-5 with TRBJ2-5; D is unclear. This CDR3 region has 12 residues. V lost 0 bases, J lost 5 bases, and 4 bases lay in between. Germline loops: CDR1 LGHNT, CDR2 FRNRAP. CDR3 in amino acids: CASGLVGETQYF. Written as DNA, the CDR3 is TGTGCTAGTGGTTTGGTGGGTGAGACCCAGTACTTC.

This clone was recorded a few times. The chain employs TRBV27 and TRBJ2-3; 7 nucleotides line up with TRBD2. Germline-derived CDR1 and CDR2 are MNHEY and SMNVEV (reference sequence). V shed 8 bases, J shed 1 base, and the junction held 15 bases outside the gene matches. The CDR3 length is 17 residues. CDR3: CASHSMGTTARTDTQYF. Here the CDR3 DNA reads TGTGCCAGCCATTCAATGGGGACTACAGCGCGCACAGATACGCAGTATTTT.

The chain has TRBV12-5 and TRBJ1-1; 10 bases line up with TRBD1. This CDR3 contains 14 residues. Germline V gene data show CDR1 as LGHNT and CDR2 as FRNRAP. V dropped 5 bases and J dropped 5; count of bases not matched to a gene: 5. The CDR3 reads CASGNDRGRTEAFF. The CDR3 coding sequence is TGTGCTAGTGGTAACGACAGGGGGCGGACTGAAGCTTTCTTT.

The chain uses TRBV30 and TRBJ2-3, with TRBD2 as a possible D gene (5 bases). V gave up 1 base and J gave up 1 base, with 6 bases separating them. The germline CDR1 and CDR2 sequences are GTSNPN and SVGIG (reference sequence). This CDR3 is 13 amino acids long. Written as DNA, the CDR3 is TGTGCCTGGAGTGGGCGGGGCACAGATACGCAGTATTTT. As protein: CAWSGRGTDTQYF.

This clone was counted a single time. The CDR3 DNA sequence: TGTGCCAGTAGTCGACTGGCTAGCGACTACAATGAGCAGTTCTTC. Its translation is CASSRLASDYNEQFF. The rearrangement uses TRBV19 and TRBJ2-1; D perhaps matches TRBD2 (6 bases). Trimming stripped 5 bases from V and 3 bases from J, with 14 bases between. Per the germline V gene, CDR1 is LNHDA and CDR2 is SQIVND (reference sequence). This CDR3 region has 15 residues. Filled out from reference TRBV19 and TRBJ2-1, the complete variable domain reads DGGITQSPKYLFRKEGQNVTLSCEQNLNHDAMYWYRQDPGQGLRLIYYSQIVNDFQKGDIAEGYSVSREKKESFPLTVTSAQKNPTAFYLCASSRLASDYNEQFFGPGTRLTVL.

This clone qualifies as medium-sized. This sequence joins TRBV4-1 and TRBJ2-2; 7 bases are a match to TRBD2. Germline V gene lookup returns CDR1 MGHRA and CDR2 YSYEKL. The CDR3 covers 16 residues. Losses at the gene ends were 0 bases for V and 7 bases for J; bases not matched to a gene: 8. In DNA form, the CDR3 reads TGCGCCAGCAGCCAAGATAAGGGCGGGAGAGTCGGGGAGCTGTTTTTT. Protein product: CASSQDKGGRVGELFF.

The chain employs TRBV19 and TRBJ2-2; TRBD1 is a possible D gene (6 bases). V was shortened by 7 bases and J by 0 bases, with 15 bases between the two germline ends. Germline V gene sequence: CDR1 LNHDA, CDR2 SQIVND (reference sequence). CDR3 size: 16 residues. CDR3 amino acids: CASTQEGVSNTGELFF. In nucleotides, the CDR3 is TGTGCCAGTACCCAAGAGGGGGTTTCGAACACCGGGGAGCTGTTTTTT. Complete variable domain (other parts from reference TRBV19 and TRBJ2-2): DGGITQSPKYLFRKEGQNVTLSCEQNLNHDAMYWYRQDPGQGLRLIYYSQIVNDFQKGDIAEGYSVSREKKESFPLTVTSAQKNPTAFYLCASTQEGVSNTGELFFGEGSRLTVL.

The V gene is TRBV5-1, the J gene TRBJ2-2; D is possibly TRBD2 (6 bases). Germline loops: CDR1 SGHRS, CDR2 YFSETQ. V lost 0 bases and J lost 6, with 15 bases in between. The CDR3 totals 16 residues. CDR3: CASSLEGTSPPGELFF. CDR3 sequence (DNA): TGCGCCAGCAGCTTGGAGGGGACTTCCCCTCCCGGGGAGCTGTTTTTT.

This clone was seen more than once but under ten times. V usage is TRBV27 and J usage is TRBJ2-5; 10 nucleotides line up with TRBD1. Germline CDR1 and CDR2: MNHEY and SMNVEV (reference sequence). CDR3 length: 14 residues. The V segment lost 6 bases and the J segment 4 bases; nucleotides outside the gene matches: 5. This CDR3 is CASSPGQGLETQYF. The CDR3 coding sequence is TGTGCCAGCAGCCCGGGACAGGGGCTAGAGACCCAGTACTTC.

V usage is TRBV29-1 and J usage is TRBJ2-1; unclear D gene. The CDR3 sequence is 13 residues long. Trimming took 6 bases from V and 8 from J, leaving 17 bases between them. Looked up from germline, CDR1 is SQVTM and CDR2 is ANQGSEA. The CDR3 DNA reads as TGCAGCGTAGCCAGCTTAGGGAACCATGAGCAGTTCTTC. Translating it yields CSVASLGNHEQFF.

CDR3: CASARLFHLTFRDSKNTGELFF. The CDR3 DNA sequence: TGTGCCAGCGCTCGACTCTTTCACCTCACCTTCCGGGACTCAAAGAACACCGGGGAGCTGTTTTTT. The chain links TRBV28 to TRBJ2-2, with D maybe TRBD2 (6 bases). With 8 bases removed from V and 1 base from J, the gap between germline ends came to 35 bases. This CDR3 is built from 22 residues. CDR1 and CDR2 (germline): MDHEN, SYDVKM. Drawing the rest from reference TRBV28 and TRBJ2-2, the complete variable domain is DVKVTQSSRYLVKRTGEKVFLECVQDMDHENMFWYRQDPGLGLRLIYFSYDVKMKEKGDIPEGYSVSREKKERFSLILESASTNQTSMYLCASARLFHLTFRDSKNTGELFFGEGSRLTVL.

At least ten counts were recorded for this clone. This rearrangement joins TRBV9 to TRBJ1-4; D might be TRBD1 (6 bases). In germline, CDR1 is SGDLS, CDR2 YYNGEE. CDR3 size: 15 residues. Trimming removed 4 bases at V and 8 bases at J, with 18 bases between. Here the CDR3 reads CASSSRDLGGEKLFF. CDR3 bases: TGTGCCAGCAGCTCTCGGGACTTGGGGGGCGAAAAACTGTTTTTT.

The CDR3 reads CASSLPALSSSGGYTF. CDR3 nucleotide sequence: TGTGCCAGCAGTCTCCCGGCATTGTCCAGTAGTGGGGGCTACACCTTC. V is TRBV28 and J is TRBJ1-2, with D hard to call. Trimming shortened V by 5 bases and J by 8 bases, and 24 bases separated the two germline ends. The CDR3 totals 16 residues. Germline assignment: CDR1 MDHEN and CDR2 SYDVKM.

This clone counts as medium-sized. CDR3 residues: CASSPVSIFGNTIYF. CDR3 sequence (DNA): TGTGCCAGTAGTCCAGTAAGCATCTTTGGAAACACCATATATTTT. The chain has TRBV19 and TRBJ1-3; D gene unclear. This CDR3 has 15 residues. V gave up 5 bases and J gave up 3 bases, with 14 bases separating them. CDR1 LNHDA and CDR2 SQIVND come from the germline V gene (reference sequence).

At least ten counts were recorded for this clone. The J gene is TRBJ2-3, the V gene TRBV9; weak D call: TRBD2 (5 bases). The germline gives CDR1 SGDLS, CDR2 YYNGEE. The CDR3 has 16 amino acids. V was shortened by 0 bases and J by 0 bases, with 11 bases between the two germline ends. The CDR3 region has the DNA TGTGCCAGCAGCGTAGGCGAGGGCGGGAGCACAGATACGCAGTATTTT. This translates into CASSVGEGGSTDTQYF.

The rearrangement uses TRBV16 and TRBJ1-5; TRBD1 might be the D (5 bases). Germline V CDR1 and CDR2: KGHSY, FQNENV. With 0 bases removed from V and 2 bases from J, the gap between germline ends came to 5 bases. The CDR3 is 14 residues long. CDR3 nucleotides: TGTGCCAGCAGCCAATCCAGGGGCAATCAGCCCCAGCATTTT. Translation gives CASSQSRGNQPQHF. Drawing the rest from reference TRBV16 and TRBJ1-5, the complete variable domain is GEEVAQTPKHLVRGEGQKAKLYCAPIKGHSYVFWYQQVLKNEFKFLISFQNENVFDETGMPKERFSAKCLPNSPCSLEIQATKLEDSAVYFCASSQSRGNQPQHFGDGTRLSIL.